Listed below are T cell receptor beta chains from one sample, sequenced in a study of blood T cells in healthy people across ages. TCRdb re-derived calls from the 5' RACE reads in MiXCR, one entry per CDR3 protein. The sample has roughly 1,000,000 distinct CDR3 sequences, approximately 25% seen once. The data were also submitted as part of a second study, on T cells of mothers and their children.

The sample consisted of blood. These receptors originate from a girl aged 2-10 years in good health. Each CDR3 is given with its conserved first and last residue. The D gene is left open where the match is weak. The size of a clone is reported for some rows only, either as once, few or many, or as a class for expanded clones.

size: -; J: TRBJ2-3; V: TRBV28; length: 12; D: -; DNA: TGTGCCAGCAGTATCCAGTTAGATACGCAGTATTTT; CDR3: CASSIQLDTQYF
size: few; J: TRBJ2-1; V: TRBV20-1; length: 17; D: TRBD2; DNA: TGCAGTGCTAGAGGTACTGGACTAGCGGGATTATACAATGAGCAGTTCTTC; CDR3: CSARGTGLAGLYNEQFF
size: few; J: TRBJ1-4; V: TRBV4-1; length: 15; D: TRBD1; DNA: TGCGCCAGCAGCCCCGGACAGGCCCATAATGAAAAACTGTTTTTT; CDR3: CASSPGQAHNEKLFF
size: -; J: TRBJ1-3; V: TRBV20-1; length: 14; D: -; DNA: TGCAGTGCCGCGGACCGGCCAGTTGGAAACACCATATATTTT; CDR3: CSAADRPVGNTIYF
size: -; J: TRBJ1-5; V: TRBV28; length: 14; D: -; DNA: TGTGCCAGCACCGCCGCAGGCAGTTATCAGCCCCAGCATTTT; CDR3: CASTAAGSYQPQHF
size: -; J: TRBJ1-4; V: TRBV7-9; length: 16; D: -; DNA: TGTGCCAGCAGCTCAACCCCGACGGATTCTAATGAAAAACTGTTTTTT; CDR3: CASSSTPTDSNEKLFF
size: -; J: TRBJ1-6; V: TRBV2; length: 15; D: -; DNA: TGTGCCAGCGCGAGCGAGGGCGTTGGTGGTTCACCCCTCCACTTT; CDR3: CASASEGVGGSPLHF
size: -; J: TRBJ2-1; V: TRBV7-3; length: 19; D: TRBD2; DNA: TGTGCCAGCAGCCCCGGGGTGAAAGCGGGAGGGGCTACCTACAATGAGCAGTTCTTC; CDR3: CASSPGVKAGGATYNEQFF
size: -; J: TRBJ2-1; V: TRBV5-1; length: 14; D: -; DNA: TGCGCCAGCAGCGATAGCGTACTGTACAATGAGCAGTTCTTC; CDR3: CASSDSVLYNEQFF
size: few; J: TRBJ2-1; V: TRBV11-3; length: 19; D: -; DNA: TGTGCCAGCAATCAGTGGGCACCCGAGGAGGGTAGCTCCTACAATGAGCAGTTCTTC; CDR3: CASNQWAPEEGSSYNEQFF
size: -; J: TRBJ2-7; V: TRBV7-9; length: 13; D: -; DNA: TGTGCCAGCAGCCTGACGGTAGCCTACGAGCAGTACTTC; CDR3: CASSLTVAYEQYF
size: few; J: TRBJ1-1; V: TRBV29-1; length: 13; D: -; DNA: TGCAGCGTTCCTGGGACGGGGAACACTGAAGCTTTCTTT; CDR3: CSVPGTGNTEAFF
size: -; J: TRBJ1-2; V: TRBV29-1; length: 15; D: -; DNA: TGCATCATACTTCAGCCATTGGGAGTGAACTATGGCTACACCTTC; CDR3: CIILQPLGVNYGYTF
size: few; J: TRBJ2-1; V: TRBV11-2; length: 14; D: TRBD2; DNA: TGTGCCAGCAGCGGACTAGCGGGACACAATGAGCAGTTCTTC; CDR3: CASSGLAGHNEQFF
size: -; J: TRBJ2-1; V: TRBV24-1; length: 15; D: TRBD2; DNA: TGTGCCACCAGTGATCAGCGGGAGACTCCCAATGAGCAGTTCTTC; CDR3: CATSDQRETPNEQFF
size: many; J: TRBJ1-2; V: TRBV12-3/TRBV12-4; length: 12; D: -; DNA: TGTGCCAGCAGCTTAACCGTCTATGGCTACACCTTC; CDR3: CASSLTVYGYTF
size: -; J: TRBJ1-2; V: TRBV5-1; length: 15; D: -; DNA: TGCGCCAGCAGCTTCGGGCCCCTGGGGGACTATCGCTACACCTTC; CDR3: CASSFGPLGDYRYTF
size: -; J: TRBJ2-1; V: TRBV29-1; length: 13; D: TRBD2; DNA: TGCAGCGTCGACTCGGGAGGGAATCATGAGCAGTTCTTC; CDR3: CSVDSGGNHEQFF
size: -; J: TRBJ1-1; V: TRBV28; length: 15; D: -; DNA: TGTGCCAGCAGTAGGGAGCAAGGACCGAACACTGAAGCTTTCTTT; CDR3: CASSREQGPNTEAFF
size: -; J: TRBJ2-7; V: TRBV27; length: 13; D: -; DNA: TGTGCCAGCAGAAACGCCGGGACACTCGCGCAGTACTTC; CDR3: CASRNAGTLAQYF
size: few; J: TRBJ2-1; V: TRBV28; length: 14; D: -; DNA: TGTGCCAGCAAAACCCCTGACTCCTACAATGAGCAGTTCTTC; CDR3: CASKTPDSYNEQFF
size: -; J: TRBJ2-3; V: TRBV5-1; length: 15; D: TRBD1; DNA: TGCGCCAGCAGCTTACAGGGGGTCGGCACAGATACGCAGTATTTT; CDR3: CASSLQGVGTDTQYF
size: -; J: TRBJ2-1; V: TRBV29-1; length: 13; D: -; DNA: TGCAGCGTTGAAATTGTCTCCTACAATGAGCAGTTCTTC; CDR3: CSVEIVSYNEQFF
size: -; J: TRBJ2-4; V: TRBV7-9; length: 15; D: TRBD1; DNA: TGTGCCAGCAGCTCGCTACAGGGGGCCAAAAACGTTCAGTACTTC; CDR3: CASSSLQGAKNVQYF
size: -; J: TRBJ2-1; V: TRBV4-1; length: 12; D: -; DNA: TGCGCCAGCAGCCACACAATGAGTGAGCAGTTCTTC; CDR3: CASSHTMSEQFF
size: -; J: TRBJ1-2; V: TRBV6-5; length: 16; D: -; DNA: TGTGCCAGCAGTTACTCGACCTCAGGGCCATACTATGGCTACACCTTC; CDR3: CASSYSTSGPYYGYTF
size: -; J: TRBJ1-2; V: TRBV20-1; length: 15; D: -; DNA: TGCAGTGCTAGAGATCGTGGCAGGGAACCTCTTGGCTACACCTTC; CDR3: CSARDRGREPLGYTF
size: few; J: TRBJ1-4; V: TRBV7-9; length: 13; D: -; DNA: TGTGCCAGCAGCTTAGCGTGGGTGGAAAAACTGTTTTTT; CDR3: CASSLAWVEKLFF
size: few; J: TRBJ2-7; V: TRBV28; length: 15; D: -; DNA: TGTGCCAGCAGTTTTCTGGCGGGCAACTCCTACGAGCAGTACTTC; CDR3: CASSFLAGNSYEQYF
size: -; J: TRBJ2-5; V: TRBV12-3/TRBV12-4; length: 16; D: -; DNA: TGTGCCAGCAGGCGCCTTAGGGCAGGGGGGCAAGAGACCCAGTACTTC; CDR3: CASRRLRAGGQETQYF
size: many; J: TRBJ1-1; V: TRBV10-1; length: 14; D: -; DNA: TGCGCCAGCAGTCTCGGGGGACGGAACACTGAAGCTTTCTTT; CDR3: CASSLGGRNTEAFF
size: -; J: TRBJ2-7; V: TRBV3-1; length: 15; D: -; DNA: TGTGCCAGCAGCCAGGCAGGGTCCTTGATCCCCGAGCAGTACTTC; CDR3: CASSQAGSLIPEQYF
size: few; J: TRBJ2-2; V: TRBV11-2; length: 16; D: TRBD2; DNA: TGTGCCAGCAGCTTTACGGTAGCGGGAGGATCCGGGGAGCTGTTTTTT; CDR3: CASSFTVAGGSGELFF
size: -; J: TRBJ1-2; V: TRBV29-1; length: 9; D: -; DNA: TGCAGTGTGGTGGGAGGCTACACCTTC; CDR3: CSVVGGYTF
size: few; J: TRBJ1-2; V: TRBV27; length: 16; D: TRBD1; DNA: TGTGCCAGCAGTTTAATCGACGGACAGGGGACCTATGGCTACACCTTC; CDR3: CASSLIDGQGTYGYTF
size: -; J: TRBJ2-1; V: TRBV3-1; length: 12; D: -; DNA: TGTGCCAGCAGCCATGAAGCCGATGAGCAGTTCTTC; CDR3: CASSHEADEQFF
size: -; J: TRBJ2-5; V: TRBV9; length: 15; D: TRBD1; DNA: TGTGCCAGCAGCGTAGGGACAGGGACCCAAGAGACCCAGTACTTC; CDR3: CASSVGTGTQETQYF
size: many; J: TRBJ1-1; V: TRBV28; length: 13; D: -; DNA: TGTGCCAGCAGTTTTCGGGTGAACACTGAAGCTTTCTTT; CDR3: CASSFRVNTEAFF
size: -; J: TRBJ2-7; V: TRBV11-2; length: 15; D: TRBD1; DNA: TGTGCCAGCAGCTTCGACAGGGGGCCCCACTACGAGCAGTACTTC; CDR3: CASSFDRGPHYEQYF
size: -; J: TRBJ2-3; V: TRBV20-1; length: 15; D: TRBD2; DNA: TGCAGTGCTAGGTTTAGCGGGGGGAATTTAGATACGCAGTATTTT; CDR3: CSARFSGGNLDTQYF
size: -; J: TRBJ2-5; V: TRBV24-1; length: 16; D: -; DNA: TGTGCCACCAGTGACCCGGACCCCCGATCGGTAGAGACCCAGTACTTC; CDR3: CATSDPDPRSVETQYF
size: -; J: TRBJ2-7; V: TRBV20-1; length: 15; D: TRBD1; DNA: TGCAGTGCTAGACCCCGGGACAGGCACATCTACGAGCAGTACTTC; CDR3: CSARPRDRHIYEQYF
size: few; J: TRBJ2-1; V: TRBV29-1; length: 18; D: TRBD2; DNA: TGCAGCGTTGACCTTGCGGGAGGGCAGACTCCCCACTACAATGAGCAGTTCTTC; CDR3: CSVDLAGGQTPHYNEQFF